What follows are 22 T cell receptor beta chains derived from one specimen sequenced in a study of control samples from healthy donors and cancer patients. TCRdb's table, derived via immunoSEQ multiplex PCR, lists solely in-frame clones and lacks some. The profile covers over 85,000 clones, with roughly nine tenths appearing a single time and less than 2.5% taken by the ten largest. The sequencing sample was made of blood. The receptors stem from a woman aged 18-29 years in good health.

The rearrangement uses TRBV24-1 and TRBJ2-7; weak D call: TRBD2 (6 bases). The CDR3 sequence is 16 residues long. Trimming pared 6 bases from V and 3 bases from J, leaving 20 bases between. CDR1 KGHDR and CDR2 SFDVKD come from the germline V gene. The CDR3 reads CATSFTSAGSRYEQYF. DNA for the CDR3: TGTGCCACCAGTTTTACGTCGGCGGGAAGTCGCTACGAGCAGTACTTC.

The rearrangement joins TRBV28 to TRBJ1-6; TRBD1 matches at 10 bases. CDR1 and CDR2 from the germline V gene are MDHEN and SYDVKM. There are 14 residues in the CDR3. With 6 bases clipped from V and 8 bases from J, the junction kept 4 bases outside the gene matches. The CDR3 loop reads CASSQDRGHSPLHF. The CDR3 nucleotides are TGTGCCAGCAGCCAAGACAGGGGGCATTCACCCCTCCACTTT.

The gene calls are TRBV18 and TRBJ1-4; D is possibly TRBD1 (5 bases). Between the trimmed V and J ends, which lost 5 bases and 2 bases, there was a span of 15 bases. The germline V gene has CDR1 KGHSH and CDR2 LQKENI. The CDR3 is 16 residues long. The CDR3 DNA sequence: TGTGCCAGCTCAGCGAATACAGGAGCTACTAATGAAAAACTGTTTTTT. As protein: CASSANTGATNEKLFF.

This rearrangement joins TRBV7-3 to TRBJ1-1; D uncertain. Trimming took off 1 base at V and 4 bases at J, with 10 bases between the two ends. Germline values: CDR1 SGHTA, CDR2 FQGTGA. CDR3 length: 14 residues. The CDR3 DNA reads TGTGCCAGCAGCTTAAATCCAGGTCTCACTGAAGCTTTCTTT. Translating it yields CASSLNPGLTEAFF.

This rearrangement joins TRBV30 to TRBJ1-6, with D unclear. This CDR3 region has 13 residues. Germline values: CDR1 GTSNPN, CDR2 SVGIG (reference sequence). V lost 7 bases and J lost 4, with 11 bases in between. The CDR3 spells CASEEDYNSPLHF. CDR3 sequence (DNA): TGTGCCTCGGAGGAGGATTATAATTCACCCCTCCACTTT.

A few counts support this clone. The rearrangement links TRBV9 to TRBJ1-1; TRBD1 might be the D (5 bases). There are 14 residues in the CDR3. CDR1 and CDR2 (germline): SGDLS, YYNGEE. Trimming left V 2 bases short and J 2 bases short, with 10 bases between. The CDR3 nucleotides are TGTGCCAGCAGCGTGACAGACCGTAACACTGAAGCTTTCTTT. This translates into CASSVTDRNTEAFF.

This clone was picked up one time. The rearrangement uses TRBV3-1 (or the pseudogene TRBV3-2) and TRBJ2-7; D may be TRBD1 (6 bases). Looked up from germline, CDR1 is LGHDT and CDR2 is YNNKEL (reference sequence). The CDR3 loop spans 12 amino acids. V lost 2 bases and J lost 6, with 8 bases in between. CDR3 bases: TGTGCCAGCAGCCAAAACAGGGCCGAGCAGTACTTC. It yields the protein CASSQNRAEQYF.

This chain joins TRBV3-1 (or the pseudogene TRBV3-2) and TRBJ2-7, with 7 nucleotides matching TRBD1. After removal of 5 bases from V and 5 bases from J, the junction contained 9 bases not matched to a gene. The CDR3 spans 14 residues. Germline V gene sequence: CDR1 LGHDT, CDR2 YNNKEL (reference sequence). This CDR3 is CASSLIGGGDEQYF. DNA for the CDR3: TGTGCCAGCAGCTTGATAGGGGGCGGCGACGAGCAGTACTTC.

V and J are TRBV2 and TRBJ2-3; perhaps TRBD2 as D (6 bases). CDR1 is SNHLY, CDR2 FYNNEI, per germline. The CDR3 is 17 residues long. With 1 base removed from V and 6 bases from J, the gap between germline ends came to 20 bases. As DNA, the CDR3 is TGTGCCAGCAGTGAAGGTAACGGAGCTAGCGTCGTGGATACGCAGTATTTT. It codes for CASSEGNGASVVDTQYF. Variable domain in full (rest from reference TRBV2 and TRBJ2-3): EPEVTQTPSHQVTQMGQEVILRCVPISNHLYFYWYRQILGQKVEFLVSFYNNEISEKSEIFDDQFSVERPDGSNFTLKIRSTKLEDSAMYFCASSEGNGASVVDTQYFGPGTRLTVL.

The rearrangement joins TRBV19 to TRBJ2-2; tentative D call: TRBD2 (5 bases). The CDR3 is made up of 12 amino acids. The V end lost 10 bases, the J end lost 7 bases, and 13 bases lay between the germline ends. Germline lookup yields CDR1 LNHDA and CDR2 SQIVND (reference sequence). CDR3 nucleotides: TGTGCCATGGCGGGTCTTTACGGGGAGCTGTTTTTT. It is translated as CAMAGLYGELFF.

This rearrangement joins TRBV10-1 to TRBJ2-5; no definite D call. V shed 2 bases and J shed 2 bases, with 6 bases lying between them. The CDR3 has 13 amino acids. Germline V gene data show CDR1 as WNHNN and CDR2 as SYGVQD (reference sequence). The chain's CDR3 is CASSESVQETQYF. CDR3 in DNA: TGCGCCAGCAGTGAGAGCGTTCAAGAGACCCAGTACTTC.

The chain joins TRBV15 to TRBJ2-5; D gene unclear. This CDR3 has 13 residues. CDR1 and CDR2 (germline): LNHNV, YYDKDF (reference sequence). Trimming removed 11 bases at V and 1 base at J, with 14 bases between. In DNA, the CDR3 is TGTGCCCCAAACCCACAGTTCCAAGAGACCCAGTACTTC. Protein sequence: CAPNPQFQETQYF.

The chain employs TRBV19 and TRBJ1-2; D call uncertain. The CDR3 extends over 11 amino acids. Germline V lookup: CDR1 LNHDA, CDR2 SQIVND (reference sequence). Between the trimmed V and J ends, which lost 6 bases and 8 bases, there was a span of 10 bases. CDR3 amino acids: CASRTVQGYTF. CDR3 DNA sequence: TGTGCCAGTAGGACTGTACAGGGCTACACCTTC.

The gene calls are TRBV7-2 and TRBJ2-6, with TRBD2 identical over 10 bases. Trimming cost V 5 bases and J 0 bases; bases outside gene matches: 7. The CDR3 is 18 amino acids. The germline V gene has CDR1 SGHTA and CDR2 FQGNSA. The CDR3 loop is CASSLRLAGTSGANVLTF. The CDR3 DNA reads TGTGCCAGCAGCCTAAGACTAGCGGGTACCTCTGGGGCCAACGTCCTGACTTTC.

The V gene is TRBV18, the J gene TRBJ2-5; the D is unclear. The V gene lost 8 bases and the J gene lost 4 bases, with 11 bases spanning the gap. Looked up from germline, CDR1 is KGHSH and CDR2 is LQKENI. The CDR3 is 12 residues long. This CDR3 reads CASAVTRETQYF. The CDR3, as DNA: TGTGCCAGCGCAGTAACACGAGAGACCCAGTACTTC.

The CDR3 reads CASSVEEGTGHFYEQYF. DNA of the CDR3: TGCGCCAGCAGTGTGGAGGAGGGGACAGGTCATTTCTACGAGCAGTACTTC. This chain uses TRBV10-2 with TRBJ2-7; 8 bases are a match to TRBD1. V lost 4 bases and J lost 3; bases outside the gene matches: 14. Germline CDR1 is WSHSY and CDR2 is SAAADI. The CDR3 consists of 17 residues.

The chain carries TRBV7-2 and TRBJ2-4; TRBD2 agrees at 13 bases. This CDR3 region has 17 residues. The germline V gene has CDR1 SGHTA and CDR2 FQGNSA. The junction had 7 bases not matched to a gene; V was cut back by 1 base and J by 7 bases. DNA of the CDR3: TGTGCCAGCAGCTTAGGAACTAGCGGGAGGGCACTTAACATTCAGTACTTC. As protein: CASSLGTSGRALNIQYF.

The J gene is TRBJ1-5, the V gene TRBV3-1 (or the pseudogene TRBV3-2); 7 bases match TRBD1. Germline V gene data show CDR1 as LGHDT and CDR2 as YNNKEL (reference sequence). The junction had 5 bases not matched to a gene; V was cut back by 5 bases and J by 4 bases. This CDR3 has 14 residues. This chain's CDR3 is CASSRQGPNQPQHF. CDR3 bases: TGTGCCAGCAGCAGACAGGGACCAAATCAGCCCCAGCATTTT.

The rearrangement uses TRBV15 and TRBJ2-5; 10 bases line up with TRBD2. This CDR3 spans 15 amino acids. After removal of 3 bases from V and 11 bases from J, the junction contained 12 bases not matched to a gene. CDR1 LNHNV and CDR2 YYDKDF come from the germline V gene (reference sequence). This chain's CDR3 is CATSSQREGSEEQYF. The CDR3 coding sequence is TGTGCCACCAGCAGTCAGCGGGAGGGGTCGGAAGAGCAGTACTTC.

V is TRBV6-1 and J is TRBJ2-5; the D is unclear. The CDR3 sequence is 11 residues long. From germline, CDR1 is MNHNS and CDR2 SASEGT. Between the trimmed V and J ends, which lost 2 bases and 6 bases, there was a span of 4 bases. CDR3 nucleotide sequence: TGTGCCAGCAGTGAACCCCAGACCCAGTACTTC. This encodes CASSEPQTQYF.

The chain uses TRBV30 and TRBJ2-5, with 11 nucleotides matching TRBD1. The CDR3 is 13 residues long. Germline V gives CDR1 GTSNPN, CDR2 SVGIG (reference sequence). The CDR3 loop reads CGTGTGGIETQYF. The CDR3 DNA is TGTGGAACCGGGACAGGGGGAATAGAGACCCAGTACTTC.

The chain combines TRBV6-2 or TRBV6-3 with TRBJ1-5; tentative D call: TRBD1 (5 bases). Looked up from germline, CDR1 is MNHEY and CDR2 is SVGEGT. The CDR3 runs 16 residues. Trimming stripped 5 bases from V and 0 bases from J, with 14 bases between. Here the CDR3 DNA reads TGTGCCAGCAGTCTATACGGGACTTATAGCAATCAGCCCCAGCATTTT. This encodes CASSLYGTYSNQPQHF.